This T cell receptor (beta chain) was retrieved from a study of response to subunit inactivated influenza vaccine. This clonotype is labeled as medium-sized. Trimming cost V 1 base and J 5 bases; bases outside gene matches: 6. CDR3 length: 15 residues. Germline V lookup: CDR1 LNHNV, CDR2 YYDKDF (reference sequence). TCRdb re-derived calls from the RT-PCR reads in MiXCR, one entry per CDR3 protein. The sample records about 570,000 distinct CDR3 sequences, approximately 10% being singletons. These data were likewise used in another study, on T cells expressing NK-cell markers. That study adds: Libraries used 5'RACE template switching adding universal primer site and UMIs. Source material for TCR beta repertoires consisted of sorted CD3+CD56+NKG2C+, CD3+CD56+NKG2C- and CD3+CD56-NKG2C+ T cells. HCMV seropositivity characterized most of the eight sequenced donors, and seronegativity one. Each of over 5 donors carried dominant NKG2C+ clonotypes accounting for about 1.0-7.0% of CD8+ T cells.

The input for sequencing was PBMCs from blood, taken on the day of vaccination. This receptor was identified in a man aged 45-60 years who received an inactivated influenza vaccine. The chain is built from TRBV15 and TRBJ2-7, with 9 bases lining up with TRBD2. The CDR3 spells CATSRGGLASDEQYF. The CDR3 DNA is TGTGCCACCAGCAGAGGGGGACTAGCTAGCGACGAGCAGTACTTC.